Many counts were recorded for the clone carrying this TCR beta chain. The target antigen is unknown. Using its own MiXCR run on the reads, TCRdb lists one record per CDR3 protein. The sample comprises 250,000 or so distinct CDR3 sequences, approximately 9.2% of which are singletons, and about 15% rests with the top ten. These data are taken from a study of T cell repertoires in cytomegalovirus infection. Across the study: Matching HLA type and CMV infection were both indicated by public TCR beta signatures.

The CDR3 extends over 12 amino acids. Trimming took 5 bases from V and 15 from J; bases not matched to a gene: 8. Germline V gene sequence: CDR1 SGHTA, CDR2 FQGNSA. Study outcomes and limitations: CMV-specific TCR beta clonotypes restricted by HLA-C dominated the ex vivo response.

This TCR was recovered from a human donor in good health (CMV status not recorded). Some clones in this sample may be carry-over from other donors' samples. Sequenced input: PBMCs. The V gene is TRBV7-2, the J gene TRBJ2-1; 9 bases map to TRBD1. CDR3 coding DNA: TGTGCCAGCAGCCCCAGGGACAGGGAAAGGTTCTTC. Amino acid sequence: CASSPRDRERFF.